These T cell receptor beta chains were read from a single sample in a study of blood T cell repertoires in COVID-19. Clones were read by immunoSEQ multiplex PCR, and TCRdb kept only the in-frame ones, dropping some. The table includes around 300,000 clones, nearly 90% detected once. Sequencing input: PBMCs or T cells enriched from blood (not recorded which). All receptors come from a woman aged 55-70 years who had recovered from COVID-19. The CDR3 runs from the conserved cysteine through the conserved F or W. Fields, in order: J gene, V gene, CDR3 protein.

>TRBJ2-1|TRBV28
CASRSLAGNSYNEQFF
>TRBJ1-2|TRBV28
CASSFGQVYGYTF
>TRBJ2-5|TRBV5-1
CASSFQQETQYF
>TRBJ1-2|TRBV4-1
CASSQDRQGARGYTF
>TRBJ1-1|TRBV3-1/TRBV3-2
CASSFPERSTEAFF
>TRBJ1-4|TRBV9
CASSPFSGTGAEKLFF
>TRBJ1-4|TRBV6-5
CAGGSNEKLFF
>TRBJ2-3|TRBV28
CASSLGGRITDTQYF
>TRBJ1-5|TRBV28
CASSLKAFRQPQHF
>TRBJ1-6|TRBV19
CATKDRGQYSPLHF
>TRBJ2-2|TRBV7-6
CASSLLRGELFF
>TRBJ1-5|TRBV11-3
CASSSTRNQPQHF
>TRBJ2-1|TRBV5-1
CASSLQGRVDEQFF
>TRBJ1-1|TRBV10-1
CASSLDRNTEAFF
>TRBJ1-4|TRBV6-5
CASRPWGGANEKLFF
>TRBJ2-1|TRBV5-8
CASSSRGVQRYEQFF
>TRBJ1-1|TRBV29-1
CSAGTGEAFF
>TRBJ2-7|TRBV5-1
CASSDGQGTYEQYF
>TRBJ2-5|TRBV2
CASSGTGSGETQYF
>TRBJ1-5|TRBV6-5
CASILGRNQPQHF
>TRBJ2-7|TRBV27
CASSSQTSGRAYEQYF
>TRBJ2-1|TRBV7-7
CASSFAPTSGGPNEQFF
>TRBJ1-1|TRBV10-3
CAIRTSDMNTEAFF
>TRBJ2-3|TRBV6-6
CASSYIAYTDTQYF
>TRBJ1-6|TRBV2
CASSEDQGSSYNSPLHF
>TRBJ2-1|TRBV28
CASRLPLRPYNEQFF
>TRBJ1-5|TRBV24-1
CATSGLTAGDNQPQHF
>TRBJ1-3|TRBV28
CASRTASRSGNTIYF
>TRBJ2-7|TRBV2
CASSGDSSYEQYF
>TRBJ2-7|TRBV18
CASSPVAGYEQYF
>TRBJ1-2|TRBV28
CASSLEGPRYGYTF
>TRBJ1-5|TRBV4-2
CASSQVGQPGSNQPQHF
>TRBJ1-4|TRBV7-8
CASSSVGQGQEKLFF
>TRBJ2-2|TRBV28
CASSRGGNTGELFF
>TRBJ1-2|TRBV27
CASSFDTNYGYTF
>TRBJ1-1|TRBV24-1
CATSDLYTTEAFF
>TRBJ1-5|TRBV10-3
CATKGDAYNQPQHF
>TRBJ1-6|TRBV3-1/TRBV3-2
CASSQLGRGYSPLHF
>TRBJ2-1|TRBV5-1
CASSLDSGYNEQFF
>TRBJ1-4|TRBV28
CASSPWGVEVHDEKLFF
>TRBJ1-4|TRBV6-1
CASSEARDEKLFF
>TRBJ2-5|TRBV5-1
CASSLVGLAGAPRGGQYF
>TRBJ1-2|TRBV7-9
CASSPEKTTGVYGYTF
>TRBJ1-4|TRBV3-1/TRBV3-2
CASSQGGFTNEKLFF
>TRBJ1-3|TRBV28
CASSPPEGWGNTIYF
>TRBJ2-3|TRBV14
CASSLAGLGADTQYF
>TRBJ2-3|TRBV27
CASSPLQRGHFTQYF
>TRBJ1-4|TRBV5-5
CASSLFRDRTNEKLFF
>TRBJ1-2|TRBV30
CACLRDRAMGYTF